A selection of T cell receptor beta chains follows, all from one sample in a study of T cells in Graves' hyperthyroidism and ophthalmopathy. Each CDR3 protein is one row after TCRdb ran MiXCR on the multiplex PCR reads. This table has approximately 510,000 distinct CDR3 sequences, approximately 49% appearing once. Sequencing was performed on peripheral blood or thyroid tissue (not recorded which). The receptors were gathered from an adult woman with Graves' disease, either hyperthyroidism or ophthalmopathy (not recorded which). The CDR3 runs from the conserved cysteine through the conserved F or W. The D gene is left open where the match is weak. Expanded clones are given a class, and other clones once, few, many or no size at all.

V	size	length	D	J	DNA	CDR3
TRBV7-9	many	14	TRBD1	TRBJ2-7	TGTGCCAGCATCCCCGGGACAGGCCCCTACGAGCAGTACTTC	CASIPGTGPYEQYF
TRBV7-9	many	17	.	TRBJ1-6	TGTGCCAGCAGCCGTGGACAGCTTCCCTCCTATAATTCACCCCTCCACTTT	CASSRGQLPSYNSPLHF
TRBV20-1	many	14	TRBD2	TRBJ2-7	TGCAGTGCTAGAGCGCCGGCGGGAGTAGCCGAGCAGTACTTC	CSARAPAGVAEQYF
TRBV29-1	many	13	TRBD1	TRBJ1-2	TGCAGCGCTACAGCTGACAGGGACTATGGCTACACCTTC	CSATADRDYGYTF
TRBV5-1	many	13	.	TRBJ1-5	TGCGCCAGCAGCTTTTTGGTGGGACAGCCCCAGCATTTT	CASSFLVGQPQHF
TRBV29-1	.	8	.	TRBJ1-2	TGCAGCGTTCGGGGCCACACCTTC	CSVRGHTF
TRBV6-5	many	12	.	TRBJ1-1	TGTGCCAGCAGCCCGGACACCACTGAAGCTTTCTTT	CASSPDTTEAFF
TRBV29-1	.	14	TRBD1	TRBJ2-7	TGCAGCGTTGAGGGCGGGACAGGCGGTCTCGAGCAGTACTTC	CSVEGGTGGLEQYF
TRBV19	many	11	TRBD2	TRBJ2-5	TGTGCCAGTGGGGGAGGGGAGACCCAGTACTTC	CASGGGETQYF
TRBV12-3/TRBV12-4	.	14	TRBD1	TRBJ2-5	TGTGCCAGCAGTCTGACAGGGTTCGGGGAGACCCAGTACTTC	CASSLTGFGETQYF
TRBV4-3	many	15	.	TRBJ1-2	TGCGCCAGCAGCCAAGATACAATGACAGTCTATGGCTACACCTTC	CASSQDTMTVYGYTF
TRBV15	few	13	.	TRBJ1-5	TGTGCCACCAGCGACCAGACGGAGCAGCCCCAGCATTTT	CATSDQTEQPQHF
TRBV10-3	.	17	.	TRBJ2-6	TGTGCCATCAAGGTCGGGACGGACAATTCTGGGGCCAACGTCCTGACTTTC	CAIKVGTDNSGANVLTF
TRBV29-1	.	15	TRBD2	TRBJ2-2	TGCAGCGTTGAAGCGGGAGGGTACGACACCGGGGAGCTGTTTTTT	CSVEAGGYDTGELFF
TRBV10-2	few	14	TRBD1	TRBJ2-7	TGTGCCAGCAGTTTGACAGGGGCGGCCTACGAGCAGTACTTC	CASSLTGAAYEQYF
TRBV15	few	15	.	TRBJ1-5	TGTGCCACCAGCAGCGCACACGCGGTGGCTCAGCCCCAGCATTTT	CATSSAHAVAQPQHF
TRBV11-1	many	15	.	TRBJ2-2	TGTGCCAGCAGCTTACATCAACAGGGCACCGGGGAGCTGTTTTTT	CASSLHQQGTGELFF